These T cell receptor beta chains were read from a single sample in a study of beta chain features in type 1 diabetes. The protocol was immunoSEQ multiplex PCR, while the TCRdb copy is restricted to in-frame clones and leaves out a portion. This repertoire shows hundreds of thousands of clones, roughly 13% found once; its top ten account for around 0.0099%. The sequencing sample was made of naive CD4+ T cells from blood. The receptors derive from a woman in her late teens or twenties with type 1 diabetes. CDR3s include the opening cysteine and the closing phenylalanine or tryptophan. Fields, in order: CDR3 DNA, CDR3 protein, V gene, D gene, J gene, clone size. D genes are given only for firm matches. Expanded clones are given a class, and other clones once, few, many or no size at all.

CDR3nt: TGTGCCAGCAGCTTGGCCAGGCAAGAGACCCAGTACTTC; CDR3aa: CASSLARQETQYF; v_gene: TRBV7-2; d_gene: NA; j_gene: TRBJ2-5; abundance: NA
CDR3nt: TGTGCCAGCAGCCAGGGCAGTAGCTATGGCTACACCTTC; CDR3aa: CASSQGSSYGYTF; v_gene: TRBV9; d_gene: NA; j_gene: TRBJ1-2; abundance: few
CDR3nt: TGTGCCAGCAGCTTAGTAGTTAGCGGGGTGGGGGCCTACGAGCAGTACTTC; CDR3aa: CASSLVVSGVGAYEQYF; v_gene: TRBV7-2; d_gene: TRBD2; j_gene: TRBJ2-7; abundance: NA
CDR3nt: TGTGCCAGTAGTATACTTGGCCAGAATGAGCAGTTCTTC; CDR3aa: CASSILGQNEQFF; v_gene: TRBV19; d_gene: NA; j_gene: TRBJ2-1; abundance: NA
CDR3nt: TGCGCCAGCATCCATCGGGGCGGCACCCGGGACTTCACACGGGGGGAGCTGTTTTTT; CDR3aa: CASIHRGGTRDFTRGELFF; v_gene: TRBV23-1; d_gene: NA; j_gene: TRBJ2-2; abundance: NA
CDR3nt: TGTGCCAGCAGCTTAGGCCGGACAGGGTCAGGCACTGAAGCTTTCTTT; CDR3aa: CASSLGRTGSGTEAFF; v_gene: TRBV7-9; d_gene: TRBD1; j_gene: TRBJ1-1; abundance: few
CDR3nt: TGCGCCAGCAGCAAAGCCCGGCAGTACTTC; CDR3aa: CASSKARQYF; v_gene: TRBV5-1; d_gene: NA; j_gene: TRBJ2-7; abundance: NA
CDR3nt: TGTGCCAGTACCGGGACAGGGGGGACTGAAGCTTTCTTT; CDR3aa: CASTGTGGTEAFF; v_gene: TRBV19; d_gene: TRBD1; j_gene: TRBJ1-1; abundance: NA
CDR3nt: TGCGCCAGCAGCTCGACTAGCACGGGCACAGATACGCAGTATTTT; CDR3aa: CASSSTSTGTDTQYF; v_gene: TRBV5-1; d_gene: TRBD2; j_gene: TRBJ2-3; abundance: NA
CDR3nt: TGTGCCAGCAGCAAAGCTGACAGGGGGCGAGGGGAGCTGTTTTTT; CDR3aa: CASSKADRGRGELFF; v_gene: TRBV21-1; d_gene: NA; j_gene: TRBJ2-2; abundance: few
CDR3nt: TGTGCCAGCAGCGTTGGGGCCTCCAACTACAATGAGCAGTTCTTC; CDR3aa: CASSVGASNYNEQFF; v_gene: TRBV9; d_gene: NA; j_gene: TRBJ2-1; abundance: few
CDR3nt: TGTGCCAGCAGTGTATCCGGGACTATTTACTACGAGCAGTACTTC; CDR3aa: CASSVSGTIYYEQYF; v_gene: TRBV25-1; d_gene: TRBD2; j_gene: TRBJ2-7; abundance: few
CDR3nt: TGTGCCACCCTAGAAATCGCGCGGAGCGGGGAGCTGTTTTTT; CDR3aa: CATLEIARSGELFF; v_gene: TRBV7-9; d_gene: NA; j_gene: TRBJ2-2; abundance: few
CDR3nt: TGTGCCAGCAGACCGACAGGGGGCTTGGGACCGGCCCTCCACTTT; CDR3aa: CASRPTGGLGPALHF; v_gene: TRBV13; d_gene: TRBD1; j_gene: TRBJ1-6; abundance: few
CDR3nt: TGTGCCAGCAGTTCCCCCCAGACCATATATTTT; CDR3aa: CASSSPQTIYF; v_gene: TRBV28; d_gene: NA; j_gene: TRBJ1-3; abundance: NA
CDR3nt: TGTGCCAGCGGTCCGGACAGGGCGGTCTCCTACGAGCAGTACTTC; CDR3aa: CASGPDRAVSYEQYF; v_gene: TRBV7-2; d_gene: TRBD1; j_gene: TRBJ2-7; abundance: NA
CDR3nt: TGTGCCAGCAGCGTAGAGGGCGGGATCGGAAAGACCCAGTACTTC; CDR3aa: CASSVEGGIGKTQYF; v_gene: TRBV9; d_gene: NA; j_gene: TRBJ2-5; abundance: NA
CDR3nt: TGTGCCAGCAGCGGGGCCTACGAGCAGTACTTC; CDR3aa: CASSGAYEQYF; v_gene: TRBV27; d_gene: NA; j_gene: TRBJ2-7; abundance: few
CDR3nt: TGTGCCAGTAGTACAACCACTAGGGCTCTGGGGCAGTACTTC; CDR3aa: CASSTTTRALGQYF; v_gene: TRBV19; d_gene: NA; j_gene: TRBJ2-7; abundance: NA
CDR3nt: TGTGCCAGCAGCGATGGGCCACAGGGTGCAGATACGCAGTATTTT; CDR3aa: CASSDGPQGADTQYF; v_gene: TRBV2; d_gene: NA; j_gene: TRBJ2-3; abundance: NA
CDR3nt: TGCGCCAGCGCCCCTCCTGGGGCAGAAGAGACCCAGTACTTC; CDR3aa: CASAPPGAEETQYF; v_gene: TRBV23-1; d_gene: NA; j_gene: TRBJ2-5; abundance: NA
CDR3nt: TGTGCGGTAGCGGGGGAATCAAAGGAAGAGCAGTACTTC; CDR3aa: CAVAGESKEEQYF; v_gene: TRBV6-6; d_gene: TRBD2; j_gene: TRBJ2-7; abundance: few
CDR3nt: TGTGCCAGCAGGCCACCGGGGAGAAGCACAGATACGCAGTATTTT; CDR3aa: CASRPPGRSTDTQYF; v_gene: TRBV6-5; d_gene: NA; j_gene: TRBJ2-3; abundance: few
CDR3nt: TGTGCCAGCAGCGTGGGACAGGGAGGTCAGCCCCAGCATTTT; CDR3aa: CASSVGQGGQPQHF; v_gene: TRBV9; d_gene: TRBD1; j_gene: TRBJ1-5; abundance: few
CDR3nt: TGTGCCATCAGTGAGGGAGGGGATTACGAGCAGTACTTC; CDR3aa: CAISEGGDYEQYF; v_gene: TRBV10-3; d_gene: NA; j_gene: TRBJ2-7; abundance: few
CDR3nt: TGTGCCAGCGGGGGCTGGAGCGAGCAGTTCTTC; CDR3aa: CASGGWSEQFF; v_gene: TRBV28; d_gene: NA; j_gene: TRBJ2-1; abundance: few
CDR3nt: TGTGCCAGCAGTTACCTTAAGATGCGAGAGACCCAGTACTTC; CDR3aa: CASSYLKMRETQYF; v_gene: TRBV6-5; d_gene: NA; j_gene: TRBJ2-5; abundance: NA
CDR3nt: TGTGCCAGCAGCGCCCTCGTAGGAGCCTCTGGAAACACCATATATTTT; CDR3aa: CASSALVGASGNTIYF; v_gene: TRBV9; d_gene: NA; j_gene: TRBJ1-3; abundance: few
CDR3nt: TGTGCCAGCAGTGTCGACAGTCGAGAGACCCAGTACTTC; CDR3aa: CASSVDSRETQYF; v_gene: TRBV2; d_gene: NA; j_gene: TRBJ2-5; abundance: NA
CDR3nt: TGTGCCAGCAGCTTGGCAGAGGGAGGGGGCAATGAGCAGTTCTTC; CDR3aa: CASSLAEGGGNEQFF; v_gene: TRBV7-9; d_gene: NA; j_gene: TRBJ2-1; abundance: few
CDR3nt: TGCAGCGTTGATGGCGGGAGGTTCTACGAGCAGTACTTC; CDR3aa: CSVDGGRFYEQYF; v_gene: TRBV29-1; d_gene: TRBD2; j_gene: TRBJ2-7; abundance: NA
CDR3nt: TGTGCCAGCAGCCCGGGGACAGTGAGCACAGATACGCAGTATTTT; CDR3aa: CASSPGTVSTDTQYF; v_gene: TRBV9; d_gene: TRBD1; j_gene: TRBJ2-3; abundance: NA
CDR3nt: TGTGCCAGCAGCCCTCCTGACAGGACCCAGGGAGGCTACACCTTC; CDR3aa: CASSPPDRTQGGYTF; v_gene: TRBV14; d_gene: NA; j_gene: TRBJ1-2; abundance: few
CDR3nt: TGTGCCAGCAGCTTAGCGGCGGGGTTTGAAAAACTGTTTTTT; CDR3aa: CASSLAAGFEKLFF; v_gene: TRBV7-6; d_gene: NA; j_gene: TRBJ1-4; abundance: few
CDR3nt: TGTGCCAGCTCACCTGGCGCAGCGGGAGAAGAGACCCAGTACTTC; CDR3aa: CASSPGAAGEETQYF; v_gene: TRBV18; d_gene: TRBD2; j_gene: TRBJ2-5; abundance: NA
CDR3nt: TGCAGCGTACCGCCGGGGGGCCTTAATGAGCAGTTCTTC; CDR3aa: CSVPPGGLNEQFF; v_gene: TRBV29-1; d_gene: NA; j_gene: TRBJ2-1; abundance: NA
CDR3nt: TGCGCCAGCAGGGAGCCCGGGACTAGCGGGAGAAGTGAGCAGTTCTTC; CDR3aa: CASREPGTSGRSEQFF; v_gene: TRBV5-1; d_gene: TRBD2; j_gene: TRBJ2-1; abundance: few
CDR3nt: TGTGCCAGCAGCTCTCAAGGCGGGAGTGGGGAGACCCAGTACTTC; CDR3aa: CASSSQGGSGETQYF; v_gene: TRBV7-9; d_gene: TRBD2; j_gene: TRBJ2-5; abundance: once
CDR3nt: TGTGCCAGCTCCCTGGTCGGCGGGTCCACTATCAACACTGAAGCTTTCTTT; CDR3aa: CASSLVGGSTINTEAFF; v_gene: TRBV18; d_gene: NA; j_gene: TRBJ1-1; abundance: NA
CDR3nt: TGTGCCACAATGTCGAGTGGCTACACCTTC; CDR3aa: CATMSSGYTF; v_gene: TRBV10-3; d_gene: NA; j_gene: TRBJ1-2; abundance: few
CDR3nt: TGTGCCAGCAGCTTAAACCAGGGGGCCTACGAGCAGTACTTC; CDR3aa: CASSLNQGAYEQYF; v_gene: TRBV7-2; d_gene: TRBD1; j_gene: TRBJ2-7; abundance: few
CDR3nt: TGTGCCAGCTCCTATGGAGGGGTTACCTACGAGCAGTACTTC; CDR3aa: CASSYGGVTYEQYF; v_gene: TRBV2; d_gene: NA; j_gene: TRBJ2-7; abundance: NA